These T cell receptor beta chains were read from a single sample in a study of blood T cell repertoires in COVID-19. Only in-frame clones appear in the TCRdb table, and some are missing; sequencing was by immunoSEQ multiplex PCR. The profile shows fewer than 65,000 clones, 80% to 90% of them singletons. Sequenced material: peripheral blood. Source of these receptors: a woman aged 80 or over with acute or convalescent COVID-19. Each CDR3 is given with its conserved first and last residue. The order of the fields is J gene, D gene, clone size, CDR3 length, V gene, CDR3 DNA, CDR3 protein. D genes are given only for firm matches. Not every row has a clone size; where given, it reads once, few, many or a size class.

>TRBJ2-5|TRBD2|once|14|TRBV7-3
TGTGCCAGCAGCTTAGTAGGGCGGGGGGAGACCCAGTACTTC
CASSLVGRGETQYF
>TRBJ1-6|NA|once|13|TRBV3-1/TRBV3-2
TGTGCCAGCAGCCAAGACAGGGATTCACCCCTCCACTTT
CASSQDRDSPLHF
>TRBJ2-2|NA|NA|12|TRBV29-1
TGCAGCGCACGCGAGTCTACCGGGGAGCTGTTTTTT
CSARESTGELFF
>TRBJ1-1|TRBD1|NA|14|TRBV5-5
TGTGCCAGCAGCCTAAGACAGGGGGCGACGATAGCTTTCTTT
CASSLRQGATIAFF
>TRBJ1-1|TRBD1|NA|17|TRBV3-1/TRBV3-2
TGTGCCAGCAGCCAAGTTGAACTAGGACAGGGTTCCACTGAAGCTTTCTTT
CASSQVELGQGSTEAFF
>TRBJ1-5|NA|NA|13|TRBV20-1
TGCAGTGCTAGTTACGGATCAGGCCAGCCCCAGCATTTT
CSASYGSGQPQHF
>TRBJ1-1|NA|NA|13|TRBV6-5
TGTGCCAGCAGGGCGACAGCGAACACTGAAGCTTTCTTT
CASRATANTEAFF
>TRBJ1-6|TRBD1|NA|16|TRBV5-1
TGCGCCAGCAGCTTGGATCGGGACAGGGGGTCAATCCCCCTCCACTTT
CASSLDRDRGSIPLHF
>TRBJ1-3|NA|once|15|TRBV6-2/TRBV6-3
TGTGCCAGCAGTTACGGAGGTGAGGCTGGAAACACCATATATTTT
CASSYGGEAGNTIYF
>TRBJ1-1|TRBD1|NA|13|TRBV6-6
TGTGCCAGCAGCCGGGGACAGGCTACTGAAGCTTTCTTT
CASSRGQATEAFF
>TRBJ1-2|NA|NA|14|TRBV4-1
TGCGCCAGCAGCCAAGAGGGCAGGGCGTTTGGCTACACCTTC
CASSQEGRAFGYTF
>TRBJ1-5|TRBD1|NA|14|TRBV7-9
TGTGCCAGCAGCCCCCGGACAGGAGATCAGCCCCAGCATTTT
CASSPRTGDQPQHF
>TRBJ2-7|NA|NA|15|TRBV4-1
TGCGCCAGCAGCCAAGACGCCAGTCCAGACTACGAGCAGTACTTC
CASSQDASPDYEQYF
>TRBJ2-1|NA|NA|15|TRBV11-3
TGTGCCAGCAGCTTTAGCGGAAACTCCTACAATGAGCAGTTCTTC
CASSFSGNSYNEQFF
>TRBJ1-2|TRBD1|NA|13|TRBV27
TGTGCCAGCAAGACAGGGAATGTGTATGGCTACACCTTC
CASKTGNVYGYTF
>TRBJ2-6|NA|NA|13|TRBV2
TGTGCCAGCACCATCTCTGGGGCCAACGTCCTGACTTTC
CASTISGANVLTF
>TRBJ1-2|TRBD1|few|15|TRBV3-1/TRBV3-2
TGTGCCAGCAGCCTACAGGACAGGGGAGTCTACGGCTACACCTTC
CASSLQDRGVYGYTF
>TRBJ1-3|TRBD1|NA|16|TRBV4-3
TGCGCCAGCAGCCAAGGGGACAGGGGGCGTTGGGACACCATATATTTT
CASSQGDRGRWDTIYF
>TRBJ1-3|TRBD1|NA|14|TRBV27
TGTGCCAGCAGTTTGGGGACAGGGGGAAACACCATATATTTT
CASSLGTGGNTIYF
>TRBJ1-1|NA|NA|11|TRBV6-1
TGTGCCAGCGGTGACAGGTTTAACGCTTTCTTT
CASGDRFNAFF
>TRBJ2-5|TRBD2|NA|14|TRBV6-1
TGTGCCAGCAGTGAACTAGCGGGAGGGGAGACCCAGTACTTC
CASSELAGGETQYF
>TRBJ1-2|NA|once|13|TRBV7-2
TGTGCCAGCAGCTTAGCGAACAGGCATGGCTACACCTTC
CASSLANRHGYTF
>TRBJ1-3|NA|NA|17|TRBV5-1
TGCGCCAGCAGCTTATTATCGGACAGCCGTTCTGGAAACACCATATATTTT
CASSLLSDSRSGNTIYF
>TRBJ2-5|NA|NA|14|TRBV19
TGTGCCAGTAGTGCCGGGGGATTCCAAGAGACCCAGTACTTC
CASSAGGFQETQYF
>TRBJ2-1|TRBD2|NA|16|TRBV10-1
TGCGCCAGCAGTGACCTAGCGGGCGCCGTTGCTGGGGAGCAGTTCTTC
CASSDLAGAVAGEQFF
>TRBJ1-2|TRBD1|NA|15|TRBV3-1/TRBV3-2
TGTGCCAGCAGCCAAGAGGGGGGGACAGGGGCTGGCTACACCTTC
CASSQEGGTGAGYTF
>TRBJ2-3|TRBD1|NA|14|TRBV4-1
TGCGCCAGCAGCCGAGGGACAGGGGAAGATACGCAGTATTTT
CASSRGTGEDTQYF
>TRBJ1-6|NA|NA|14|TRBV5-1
TGCGCCAGCAGCTTGGAGGGCAGGGATTCACCCCTCCACTTT
CASSLEGRDSPLHF
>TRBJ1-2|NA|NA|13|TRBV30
TGTGCCTGGACTAGGTACAGGGACTATGGCTACACCTTC
CAWTRYRDYGYTF
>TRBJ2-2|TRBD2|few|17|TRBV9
TGTGCCAGCAGAGGTACTAGCGGGGGGACGAACACCGGGGAGCTGTTTTTT
CASRGTSGGTNTGELFF
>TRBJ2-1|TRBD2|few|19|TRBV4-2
TGTGCCAGCAGCCATCACCTAGGGACTAGCGGGGGAAGGTCCAATGAGCAGTTCTTC
CASSHHLGTSGGRSNEQFF
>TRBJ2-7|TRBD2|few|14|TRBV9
TGTGCCAGCAGCCTCGCCGGGACTAGTCACGAGCAGTACTTC
CASSLAGTSHEQYF
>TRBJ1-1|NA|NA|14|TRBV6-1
TGTGCCAGCAGTGAACAAAGAAGGGGCACTGAAGCTTTCTTT
CASSEQRRGTEAFF
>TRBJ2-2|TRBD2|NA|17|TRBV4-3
TGCGCCAGCAGCCGCGGGACTAGCGGGGGTGCAGGCGGGGAGCTGTTTTTT
CASSRGTSGGAGGELFF
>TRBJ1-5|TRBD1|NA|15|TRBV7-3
TGTGCCAGCAGCCCGACAGGGGGAGGTGAACAGCCCCAGCATTTT
CASSPTGGGEQPQHF
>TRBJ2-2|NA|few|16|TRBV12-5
TGTGCTAGTGGTTTGGTACGAACAGGGTTCACCGGGGAGCTGTTTTTT
CASGLVRTGFTGELFF
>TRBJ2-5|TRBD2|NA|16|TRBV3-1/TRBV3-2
TGTGCCAGCAGCCAAGATCTCACGGGAGGTCGGGAGACCCAGTACTTC
CASSQDLTGGRETQYF
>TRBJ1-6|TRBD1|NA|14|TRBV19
TGTGCCAGTAATCCAGGGGGCCGCACTTCACCCCTCCACTTT
CASNPGGRTSPLHF
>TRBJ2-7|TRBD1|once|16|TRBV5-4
TGTGCCAGCAGCTTGGGTGGGACAGGGGGCGAGTACGAGCAGTACTTC
CASSLGGTGGEYEQYF
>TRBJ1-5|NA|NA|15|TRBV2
TGTGCCAGCAGGGGTACAGGGATTAGCAATCAGCCCCAGCATTTT
CASRGTGISNQPQHF
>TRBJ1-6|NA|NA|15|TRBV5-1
TGCGCCAGCAGCGATTCAGGGAGGCGAAATTCACCCCTCCACTTT
CASSDSGRRNSPLHF